This TCR beta chain appears in the sequencing data of a study of PD-L1 blockade in urothelial cancer. Overall study: About 85% of the roughly 29 patients were men whose urothelial cancer was bladder-origin. Once treatment had started, blood was analyzed at 3 weeks (second dose) and again at 6 weeks. Blood gave a median around 140,000 T cells. Whole-study results and caveats: Clonality of blood TCR below the median before treatment predicted better survival.

Note on this clone: Its antigen is unidentified.

The time point was: pretreatment peripheral blood. Assay: immunoSEQ multiplex PCR; the TCRdb copy retains only in-frame clones and omits some. Seen here are 60,000 or so clones, 80% to 85% observed once, and the top ten hold 2.5% to 4%. Sequences were derived from PBMCs, sampled around atezolizumab (anti-PD-L1) treatment. This clonotype originated in a man between 65 and 80 years old with urothelial cancer.

CDR3 DNA sequence: TGTGCCAGCAGCTCATACCTTAGCGCAAACTACGAGCAGTACTTC. This translates into CASSSYLSANYEQYF. This chain joins TRBV7-2 and TRBJ2-7; TRBD2 is a possible D gene (5 bases). The CDR3 runs to 15 residues. Trimming removed 4 bases at V and 3 bases at J, with 16 bases between. CDR1 and CDR2 (germline): SGHTA, FQGNSA.